These T cell receptor beta chains were read from a single sample in a study of control samples from healthy donors and cancer patients. The method was immunoSEQ multiplex PCR; TCRdb's version includes in-frame clones alone and lacks a portion of them. The data show 150,000 or so clones, 93% seen once. The sequencing sample was made of blood. The source of these receptors is a man in his late teens or twenties in good health. Each CDR3 is given with its conserved first and last residue. Clone size is stated in some rows and not others, as once, few, many or a class when expanded.

>TRBJ1-5|once|TRBV28
CASTPRGRGKDQPQHF
>TRBJ2-2|once|TRBV9
CASSVSQGTGELFF
>TRBJ2-7|NA|TRBV6-2/TRBV6-3
CASSLRAFYEQYF
>TRBJ1-2|NA|TRBV4-1
CASSQDGRDGYGYTF
>TRBJ2-3|NA|TRBV3-1/TRBV3-2
CASSQAGALDTQYF
>TRBJ2-1|NA|TRBV10-1
CASSGPPRDEQFF
>TRBJ2-2|NA|TRBV12-3/TRBV12-4
CASSLENTGELFF
>TRBJ1-1|NA|TRBV30
CAWSVAAAFTPEAFF
>TRBJ2-7|once|TRBV5-4
CASSLSDPYEQYF
>TRBJ2-5|few|TRBV13
CASSLVNDPQYF
>TRBJ2-1|NA|TRBV2
CASSGGQVNEQFF
>TRBJ2-1|NA|TRBV19
CASSITRGYNEQFF
>TRBJ2-5|NA|TRBV30
CAWSHRGETQYF
>TRBJ1-4|NA|TRBV29-1
CSVLPDRGGEKLFF
>TRBJ2-1|NA|TRBV5-4
CASSFMVLADNEQFF
>TRBJ2-7|NA|TRBV28
CASSLDLPTYEQYF
>TRBJ2-7|NA|TRBV12-3/TRBV12-4
CASKPGGSYEQYF
>TRBJ2-7|NA|TRBV28
CASSHPSREVPHEQYF
>TRBJ2-7|few|TRBV19
CASSSNPVTTQYF
>TRBJ1-2|once|TRBV5-8
CASSYRDGGYGYTF
>TRBJ2-7|NA|TRBV7-3
CASSLNGGSFGSYEQYF
>TRBJ2-3|once|TRBV28
CASRSRITDTQYF
>TRBJ1-2|NA|TRBV7-9
CASSLRGAIYGYTF
>TRBJ1-6|NA|TRBV6-1
CASSERVLPLHF
>TRBJ2-7|NA|TRBV5-5
CASSDTGYEQYF
>TRBJ1-6|NA|TRBV14
CASSQTGALQYNSPLHF
>TRBJ1-2|few|TRBV7-2
CASSLVGGYTF
>TRBJ1-5|few|TRBV4-2
CASSQGTGYEQPQHF
>TRBJ1-2|NA|TRBV6-5
CASSYRGTGGYYGYTF
>TRBJ2-4|NA|TRBV11-2
CASSWGRVKAKNIQYF
>TRBJ2-7|NA|TRBV11-2
CASSLDSGQQLSYEQYF
>TRBJ2-1|NA|TRBV29-1
CSASPYNEQFF
>TRBJ1-5|NA|TRBV4-1
CASSQEGDGWVYQPQHF
>TRBJ1-2|NA|TRBV7-3
CASSLRLRTLNYGYTF
>TRBJ2-7|NA|TRBV11-1
CASSSGGTYSYEQYF
>TRBJ1-2|once|TRBV6-1
CASGLTSGTLDGYTF
>TRBJ2-5|NA|TRBV20-1
CSASGFFRETQYF
>TRBJ1-2|NA|TRBV6-5
CASSKTRPGTNTPDF
>TRBJ2-3|NA|TRBV19
CASSIAAGSGTDTQYF
>TRBJ2-7|NA|TRBV4-2
CASSLLSGQSSYEQYF
>TRBJ2-5|once|TRBV5-1
CASSFEARGETQYF
>TRBJ2-2|NA|TRBV11-3
CASSFSGTRSAGELFF
>TRBJ1-5|NA|TRBV7-8
CASSGDAGNQPQHF
>TRBJ2-5|NA|TRBV4-1
CASSQGARLQETQYF
>TRBJ1-2|NA|TRBV4-1
CASSHNAPGFRTANYGYTF
>TRBJ2-5|NA|TRBV2
CASSEALVLGGTQYF
>TRBJ2-7|NA|TRBV28
CASSRLLEQYF
>TRBJ2-1|NA|TRBV13
CASSTGGYNEQFF